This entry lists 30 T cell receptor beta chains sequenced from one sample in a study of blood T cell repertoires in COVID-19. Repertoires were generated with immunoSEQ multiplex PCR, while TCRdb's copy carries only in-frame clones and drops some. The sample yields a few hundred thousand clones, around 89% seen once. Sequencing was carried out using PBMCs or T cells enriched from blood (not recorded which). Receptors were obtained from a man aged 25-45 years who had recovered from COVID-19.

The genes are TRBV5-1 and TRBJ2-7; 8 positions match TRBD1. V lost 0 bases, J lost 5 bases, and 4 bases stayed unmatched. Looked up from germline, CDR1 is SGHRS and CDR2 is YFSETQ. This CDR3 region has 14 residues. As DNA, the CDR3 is TGCGCCAGCAGCTTGGGGACAGGGTGGGACGAGCAGTACTTC. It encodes CASSLGTGWDEQYF.

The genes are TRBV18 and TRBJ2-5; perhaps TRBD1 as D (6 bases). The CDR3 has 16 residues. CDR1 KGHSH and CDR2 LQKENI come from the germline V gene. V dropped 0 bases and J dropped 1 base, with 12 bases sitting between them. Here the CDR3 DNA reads TGTGCCAGCTCACCACCGGTCCCAGGGGTCCAAGAGACCCAGTACTTC. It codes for CASSPPVPGVQETQYF.

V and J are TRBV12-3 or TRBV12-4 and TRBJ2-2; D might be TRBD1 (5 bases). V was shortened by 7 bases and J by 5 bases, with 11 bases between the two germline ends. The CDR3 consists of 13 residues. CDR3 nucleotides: TGTGCCAGCACGGACACTGCGACCGGGGAGCTGTTTTTT. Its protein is CASTDTATGELFF.

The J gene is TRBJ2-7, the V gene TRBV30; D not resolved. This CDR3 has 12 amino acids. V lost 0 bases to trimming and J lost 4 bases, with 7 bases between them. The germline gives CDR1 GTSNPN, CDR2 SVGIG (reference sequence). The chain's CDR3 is CAWSVSLYEQYF. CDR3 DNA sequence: TGTGCCTGGAGTGTGAGTCTGTACGAGCAGTACTTC.

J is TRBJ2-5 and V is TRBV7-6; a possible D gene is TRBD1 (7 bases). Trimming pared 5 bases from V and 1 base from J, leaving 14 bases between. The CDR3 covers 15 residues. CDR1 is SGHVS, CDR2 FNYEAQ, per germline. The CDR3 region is CASSPAGGPQETQYF. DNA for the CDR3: TGTGCCAGCAGCCCCGCAGGGGGGCCCCAAGAGACCCAGTACTTC.

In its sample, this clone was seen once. The chain's CDR3 is CASSLDRGRSPLHF. In DNA, the CDR3 is TGTGCCAGCAGCCTCGACAGGGGACGATCACCCCTCCACTTT. V and J are TRBV6-5 and TRBJ1-6; TRBD1 aligns across 8 bases. The germline V gene has CDR1 MNHEY and CDR2 SVGAGI. V shed 6 bases, J shed 10 bases, and the junction held 8 bases outside the gene matches. This CDR3 comprises 14 residues.

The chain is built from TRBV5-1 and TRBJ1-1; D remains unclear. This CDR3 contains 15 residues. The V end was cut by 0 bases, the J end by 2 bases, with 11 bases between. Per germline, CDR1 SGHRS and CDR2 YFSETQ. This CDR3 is CASSLARGANTEAFF. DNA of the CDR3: TGCGCCAGCAGCTTGGCCCGGGGAGCTAACACTGAAGCTTTCTTT.

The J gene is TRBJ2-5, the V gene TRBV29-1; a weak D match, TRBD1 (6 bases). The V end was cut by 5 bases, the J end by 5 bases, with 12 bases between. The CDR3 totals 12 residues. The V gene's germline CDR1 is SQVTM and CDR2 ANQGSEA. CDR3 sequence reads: CSVRQAEETQYF. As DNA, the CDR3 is TGCAGCGTTCGACAGGCGGAGGAGACCCAGTACTTC.

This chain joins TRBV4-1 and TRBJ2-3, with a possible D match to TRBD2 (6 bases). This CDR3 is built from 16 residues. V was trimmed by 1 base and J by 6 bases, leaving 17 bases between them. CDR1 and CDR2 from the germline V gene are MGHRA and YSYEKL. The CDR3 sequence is CASSQVGTLHGDTQYF. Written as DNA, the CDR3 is TGCGCCAGCAGCCAAGTCGGGACTCTACATGGGGATACGCAGTATTTT.

CDR3 sequence reads: CASSPVWADFSGNTIYF. The CDR3 region has the DNA TGCGCCAGCAGCCCGGTATGGGCGGACTTCTCTGGAAACACCATATATTTT. The chain carries TRBV4-1 and TRBJ1-3; D is unresolved. Germline CDR1 and CDR2: MGHRA and YSYEKL. V lost 4 bases and J 0 bases, leaving 16 bases between the germline ends. The CDR3 has 17 residues.

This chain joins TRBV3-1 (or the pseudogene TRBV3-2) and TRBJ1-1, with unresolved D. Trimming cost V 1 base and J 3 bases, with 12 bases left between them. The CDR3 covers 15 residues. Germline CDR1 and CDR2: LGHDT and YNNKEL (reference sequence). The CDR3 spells CASSQGNSEDTEAFF. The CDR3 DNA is TGTGCCAGCAGCCAAGGAAACTCTGAGGACACTGAAGCTTTCTTT.

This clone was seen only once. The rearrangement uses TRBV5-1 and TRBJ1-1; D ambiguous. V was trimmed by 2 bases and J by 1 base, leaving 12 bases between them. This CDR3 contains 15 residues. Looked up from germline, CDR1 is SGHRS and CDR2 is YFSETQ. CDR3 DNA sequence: TGCGCCAGCAGCTTAGTGGGCAGGCCGAACACTGAAGCTTTCTTT. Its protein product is CASSLVGRPNTEAFF.

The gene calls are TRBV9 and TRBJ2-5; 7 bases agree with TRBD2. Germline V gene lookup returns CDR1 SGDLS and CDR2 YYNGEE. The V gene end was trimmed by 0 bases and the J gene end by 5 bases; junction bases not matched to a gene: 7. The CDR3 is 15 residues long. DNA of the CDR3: TGTGCCAGCAGCGTAGGAGGCGGGAGCAGTGAGACCCAGTACTTC. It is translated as CASSVGGGSSETQYF.

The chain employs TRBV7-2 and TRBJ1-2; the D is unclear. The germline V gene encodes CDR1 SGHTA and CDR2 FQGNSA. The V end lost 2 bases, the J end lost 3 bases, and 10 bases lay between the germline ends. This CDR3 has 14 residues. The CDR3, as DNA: TGTGCCAGCAGCTTATCAGGCAGCTACTATGGCTACACCTTC. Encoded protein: CASSLSGSYYGYTF.

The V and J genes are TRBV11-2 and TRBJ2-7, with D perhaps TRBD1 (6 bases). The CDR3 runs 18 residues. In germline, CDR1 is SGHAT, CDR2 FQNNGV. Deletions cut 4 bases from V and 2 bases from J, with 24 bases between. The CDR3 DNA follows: TGTGCCAGCAGCTCCCAACCCTCTGGGCCACAGGGTACCTACGAGCAGTACTTC. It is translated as CASSSQPSGPQGTYEQYF.

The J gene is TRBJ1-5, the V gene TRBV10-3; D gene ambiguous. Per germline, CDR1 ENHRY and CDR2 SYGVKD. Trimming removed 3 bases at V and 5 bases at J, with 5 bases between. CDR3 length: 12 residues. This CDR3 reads CAISEIYQPQHF. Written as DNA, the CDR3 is TGTGCCATCAGTGAAATCTATCAGCCCCAGCATTTT.

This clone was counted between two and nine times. The CDR3 here is CASSLAHGGRETQYF. The CDR3 region has the DNA TGTGCCAGCAGCTTAGCTCACGGGGGGAGAGAGACCCAGTACTTC. The rearrangement uses TRBV7-9 and TRBJ2-5; 7 bases line up with TRBD2. This CDR3 has 15 residues. The junction had 5 bases not matched to a gene; V was cut back by 0 bases and J by 4 bases. CDR1 and CDR2 (germline): SEHNR, FQNEAQ (reference sequence).

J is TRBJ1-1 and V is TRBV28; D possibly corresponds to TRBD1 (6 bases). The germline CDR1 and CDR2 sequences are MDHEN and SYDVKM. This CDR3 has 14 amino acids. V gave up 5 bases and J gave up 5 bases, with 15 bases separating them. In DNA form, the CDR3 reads TGTGCCAGCAGTGTAACAGGGCGGAGGACTGAAGCTTTCTTT. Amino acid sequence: CASSVTGRRTEAFF.

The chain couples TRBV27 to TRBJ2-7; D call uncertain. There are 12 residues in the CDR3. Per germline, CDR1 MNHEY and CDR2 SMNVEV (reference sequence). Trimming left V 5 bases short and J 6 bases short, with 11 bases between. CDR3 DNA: TGTGCCAGCAGTCGGCCCGGGTCCGAGCAGTACTTC. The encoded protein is CASSRPGSEQYF.

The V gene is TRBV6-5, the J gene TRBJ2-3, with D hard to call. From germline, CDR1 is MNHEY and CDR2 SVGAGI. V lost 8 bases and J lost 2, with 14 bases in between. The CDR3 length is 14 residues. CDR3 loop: CASRSPYFTDTQYF. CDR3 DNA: TGTGCCAGCCGCTCGCCCTATTTCACAGATACGCAGTATTTT.

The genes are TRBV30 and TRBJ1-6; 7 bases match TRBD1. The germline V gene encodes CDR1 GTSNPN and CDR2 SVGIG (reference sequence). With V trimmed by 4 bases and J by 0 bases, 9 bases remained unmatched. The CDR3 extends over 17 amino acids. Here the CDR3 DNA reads TGTGCCTGGAACCGACAGGGATCCATCTCCTATAATTCACCCCTCCACTTT. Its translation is CAWNRQGSISYNSPLHF.

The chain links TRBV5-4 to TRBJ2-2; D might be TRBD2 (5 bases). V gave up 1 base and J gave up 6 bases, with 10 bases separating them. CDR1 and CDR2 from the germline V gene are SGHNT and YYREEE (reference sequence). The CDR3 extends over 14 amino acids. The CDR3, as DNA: TGTGCCAGCAGCTTGCAAGGGAGTCCCGGGGAGCTGTTTTTT. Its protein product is CASSLQGSPGELFF.

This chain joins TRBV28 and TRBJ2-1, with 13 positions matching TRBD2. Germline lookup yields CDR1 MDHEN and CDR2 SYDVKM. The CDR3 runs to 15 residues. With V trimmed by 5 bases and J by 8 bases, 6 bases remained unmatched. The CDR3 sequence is CASSPGLAGVYEQFF. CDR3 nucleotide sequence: TGTGCCAGCAGTCCCGGACTAGCGGGAGTGTATGAGCAGTTCTTC.

This chain's CDR3 is CASSTGATNEKLFF. CDR3 bases: TGTGCCAGCAGTACAGGGGCAACTAATGAAAAACTGTTTTTT. The V gene is TRBV5-6, the J gene TRBJ1-4, with TRBD1 matching 7 bases. This CDR3 is 14 amino acids long. Germline loops: CDR1 SGHDT, CDR2 YYEEEE. V was clipped by 5 bases and J by 0 bases; unmatched bases: 1.

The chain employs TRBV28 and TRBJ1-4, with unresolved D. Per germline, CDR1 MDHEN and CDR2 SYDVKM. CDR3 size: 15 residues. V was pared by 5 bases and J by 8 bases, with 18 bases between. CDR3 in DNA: TGTGCCAGCAGTCCGGCGGGGTTGGGTTGGGAAAAACTGTTTTTT. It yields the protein CASSPAGLGWEKLFF.

The CDR3 DNA reads TGTGCCAGCAGCCTCGGACTAGCGGGATTAGATACGCAGTATTTT. This gives the protein CASSLGLAGLDTQYF. The chain has TRBV7-8 and TRBJ2-3, with 12 nucleotides matching TRBD2. This CDR3 is 15 amino acids long. Trimming took 5 bases from V and 5 from J; bases not matched to a gene: 5. The germline V gene encodes CDR1 SGHVS and CDR2 FQNEAQ.

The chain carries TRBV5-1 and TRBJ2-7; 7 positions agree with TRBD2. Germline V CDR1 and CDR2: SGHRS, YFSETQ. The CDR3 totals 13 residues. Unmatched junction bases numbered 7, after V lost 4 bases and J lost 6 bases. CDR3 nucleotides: TGCGCCAGCAGCCAAAGTGGGGGGGTCGAGCAGTACTTC. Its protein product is CASSQSGGVEQYF.

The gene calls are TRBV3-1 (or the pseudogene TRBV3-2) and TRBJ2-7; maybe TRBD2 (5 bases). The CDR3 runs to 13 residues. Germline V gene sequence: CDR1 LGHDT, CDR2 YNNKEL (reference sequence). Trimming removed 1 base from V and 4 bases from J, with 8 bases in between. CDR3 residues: CASSQGTSYEQYF. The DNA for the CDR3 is TGTGCCAGCAGCCAAGGGACTTCTTACGAGCAGTACTTC.

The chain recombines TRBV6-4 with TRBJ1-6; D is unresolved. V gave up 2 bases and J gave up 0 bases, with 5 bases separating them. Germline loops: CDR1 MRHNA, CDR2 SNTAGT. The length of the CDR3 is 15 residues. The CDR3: CASSDGNSYNSPLHF. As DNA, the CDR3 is TGTGCCAGCAGTGACGGCAACTCCTATAATTCACCCCTCCACTTT.

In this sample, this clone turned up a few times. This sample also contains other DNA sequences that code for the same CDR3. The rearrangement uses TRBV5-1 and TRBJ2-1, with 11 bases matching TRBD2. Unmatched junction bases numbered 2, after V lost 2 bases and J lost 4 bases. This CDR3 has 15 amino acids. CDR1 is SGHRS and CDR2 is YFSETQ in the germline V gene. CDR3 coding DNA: TGCGCCAGCAGCTTACTAGCGGGAGTTTACAATGAGCAGTTCTTC. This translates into CASSLLAGVYNEQFF.